These 19 T cell receptor beta chains were sequenced from one sample in a study of shared clonotypes between healthy human individuals. Method: immunoSEQ multiplex PCR; TCRdb's copy keeps in-frame clones and lacks some. The table includes 2 million to 2.5 million clones, roughly 95% detected once. Sequencing was performed on naive CD4+ T cells sorted from blood. Stated subset: CD45RA+ positively selected. Every receptor here comes from a young man in good health.

The V call is TRBV7-9, the J call TRBJ1-6; TRBD1 is a possible D gene (5 bases). The CDR3 has 17 amino acids. CDR1 SEHNR and CDR2 FQNEAQ come from the germline V gene (reference sequence). V was trimmed by 4 bases and J by 1 base, leaving 14 bases between them. The CDR3 sequence: CASSSPTGGSYNSPLHF. DNA for the CDR3: TGTGCCAGCAGCTCTCCAACCGGGGGTTCCTATAATTCACCCCTCCACTTT.

The gene calls are TRBV6-1 and TRBJ2-3, with D unclear. Germline V lookup: CDR1 MNHNS, CDR2 SASEGT. This CDR3 comprises 12 residues. The germline V and J ends were trimmed by 7 bases and 4 bases, with 9 bases remaining between them. The CDR3 DNA reads TGTGCCAGCACTGCTACGGCAGATACGCAGTATTTT. As protein: CASTATADTQYF.

Remarks on this clone: A much bigger clone sits one base away, suggesting this may be a read error. The sample has other DNA sequences that encode this CDR3 too. This chain connects TRBV15 to TRBJ1-6; no clear D gene. V lost 3 bases, J lost 7 bases, and 10 bases lay in between. The CDR3 runs 14 residues. CDR1 and CDR2 from the germline V gene are LNHNV and YYDKDF (reference sequence). CDR3 in DNA: TGTGCCACCAGCAGGGATTTCAACAATTCACCCCTCCACTTT. As protein: CATSRDFNNSPLHF.

The V gene is TRBV5-1, the J gene TRBJ2-5; TRBD1 aligns across 8 bases. The J segment lost 5 bases and the V segment lost 6 bases, leaving 15 bases of the junction unmatched. Germline V gene data show CDR1 as SGHRS and CDR2 as YFSETQ. The CDR3 extends over 16 amino acids. The CDR3 region has the DNA TGCGCCAGCACCTCAGGACTCAGGGGGCTGTTTGAGACCCAGTACTTC. Translated, it gives CASTSGLRGLFETQYF.

The chain employs TRBV5-6 and TRBJ1-1; TRBD1 agrees at 8 bases. V lost 3 bases to trimming and J lost 10 bases; unmatched junction nucleotides: 17. Looked up from germline, CDR1 is SGHDT and CDR2 is YYEEEE. CDR3 length equals 16 residues. In DNA, the CDR3 is TGTGCCAGCAGCTCTGTTTTCTCTCGGACAGGGCTTGGAGCTTTCTTT. This sequence encodes CASSSVFSRTGLGAFF. Supplemented by reference TRBV5-6 and TRBJ1-1, the full variable domain reads DAGVTQSPTHLIKTRGQQVTLRCSPKSGHDTVSWYQQALGQGPQFIFQYYEEEERQRGNFPDRFSGHQFPNYSSELNVNALLLGDSALYLCASSSVFSRTGLGAFFGQGTRLTVV.

The V and J genes are TRBV6-5 and TRBJ1-4, with a weak D call TRBD1 (5 bases). V lost 5 bases, J lost 6 bases, and 13 bases lay in between. This CDR3 comprises 14 residues. Germline values: CDR1 MNHEY, CDR2 SVGAGI. CDR3 residues: CASSSRVGYEKLFF. The CDR3 region has the DNA TGTGCCAGCAGTAGCAGGGTCGGGTATGAAAAACTGTTTTTT.

The count of this clone is one. This sequence joins TRBV29-1 and TRBJ2-7, with 8 bases matching TRBD1. Germline lookup yields CDR1 SQVTM and CDR2 ANQGSEA. The CDR3 length is 14 residues. The junction had 10 bases not matched to a gene; V was cut back by 6 bases and J by 3 bases. As DNA, the CDR3 is TGCAGCGTCCGGGGACAGGTGGCAGACTACGAGCAGTACTTC. This codes for CSVRGQVADYEQYF.

This sequence joins TRBV29-1 and TRBJ2-1, with TRBD1 matching 7 bases. Germline V gene lookup returns CDR1 SQVTM and CDR2 ANQGSEA. This CDR3 spans 14 amino acids. V was clipped by 6 bases and J by 0 bases; unmatched bases: 5. DNA for the CDR3: TGCAGCGTCCACAGGGGACCCTCCTACAATGAGCAGTTCTTC. This codes for CSVHRGPSYNEQFF.

The chain links TRBV2 to TRBJ2-1, with 7 bases identical to TRBD2. The germline V gene encodes CDR1 SNHLY and CDR2 FYNNEI. After removal of 4 bases from V and 9 bases from J, the junction contained 0 bases not matched to a gene. The CDR3 contains 11 residues. CDR3 protein: CASSGEGEQFF. For the CDR3, the DNA is TGTGCCAGCAGTGGGGAGGGTGAGCAGTTCTTC.

This clone was observed a single time. The chain employs TRBV5-1 and TRBJ2-7; 7 bases are shared with TRBD1. The CDR3 is made up of 14 amino acids. J gave up 4 bases and V 3 bases, and 7 bases lay outside the gene matches. Germline-derived CDR1 and CDR2 are SGHRS and YFSETQ. CDR3 in DNA: TGCGCCAGCAGCTCCTCGGACAGGCCATACGAGCAGTACTTC. As protein: CASSSSDRPYEQYF.

This sequence joins TRBV28 and TRBJ1-2; the D gene is possibly TRBD1 (6 bases). The germline V and J ends were trimmed by 3 bases and 4 bases, with 12 bases remaining between them. Per the germline V gene, CDR1 is MDHEN and CDR2 is SYDVKM. CDR3 length: 14 amino acids. CDR3 sequence: CASSFRGRGYGYTF. CDR3 DNA: TGTGCCAGCAGTTTTCGGGGCAGGGGCTATGGCTACACCTTC.

This sequence joins TRBV7-2 and TRBJ2-2; 7 bases agree with TRBD2. Germline CDR1 and CDR2: SGHTA and FQGNSA. The CDR3 is 16 residues long. The V and J ends lost 7 bases and 4 bases, in that order; junction bases with no gene match: 12. The CDR3 protein is CASNIGASGVTGELFF. Written as DNA, the CDR3 is TGTGCCAGCAACATAGGGGCTAGCGGAGTCACCGGGGAGCTGTTTTTT.

The CDR3 sequence: CASSSSKGTSGRQYEQYF. CDR3 bases: TGTGCCAGCAGCTCATCTAAAGGGACTAGCGGGAGGCAGTACGAGCAGTACTTC. This chain links TRBV7-2 with TRBJ2-7; 15 bases line up with TRBD2. Germline CDR1 reads SGHTA; CDR2 reads FQGNSA. J was trimmed by 4 bases and V by 4 bases; bases with no gene match: 11. The CDR3 consists of 18 residues.

The chain has TRBV9 and TRBJ2-5, with a possible D match to TRBD1 (5 bases). The V end was cut by 1 base, the J end by 1 base, with 8 bases between. Germline assignment: CDR1 SGDLS and CDR2 YYNGEE. There are 14 residues in the CDR3. This CDR3 reads CASSVRQTQETQYF. The CDR3, as DNA: TGTGCCAGCAGCGTACGACAGACCCAAGAGACCCAGTACTTC.

The chain is built from TRBV19 and TRBJ1-3; tentative D call: TRBD1 (5 bases). Germline V gene sequence: CDR1 LNHDA, CDR2 SQIVND (reference sequence). The CDR3 is 15 residues long. Trimming cost V 6 bases and J 4 bases, with 16 bases left between them. Written as DNA, the CDR3 is TGTGCCAGTAGCCTCGAGAGCAGGGTCGGAAACACCATATATTTT. Protein product: CASSLESRVGNTIYF.

V usage is TRBV19 and J usage is TRBJ1-3, with a weak D call TRBD1 (6 bases). Between the trimmed V and J ends, which lost 2 bases and 1 base, there was a span of 12 bases. From germline, CDR1 is LNHDA and CDR2 SQIVND (reference sequence). The CDR3 is made up of 16 amino acids. The CDR3 DNA is TGTGCCAGTAGTATAACAGGGTTTAAGTCTGGAAACACCATATATTTT. Translated, it gives CASSITGFKSGNTIYF.

On this clone itself: The identical CDR3 is also encoded by other nucleotide sequences in the sample. This chain links TRBV18 with TRBJ1-4; 7 bases map to TRBD1. Germline V gene sequence: CDR1 KGHSH, CDR2 LQKENI. The CDR3 spans 14 residues. V was pared by 3 bases and J by 4 bases, with 2 bases of the junction left unmatched. The CDR3 DNA sequence: TGTGCCAGCTCACCGGACAGGAGTAATGAAAAACTGTTTTTT. Amino acids: CASSPDRSNEKLFF.

In the case of this clone: Other nucleotide sequences from this sample produce the same CDR3. This chain uses TRBV9 with TRBJ1-6; D remains unclear. Trimming took 0 bases from V and 7 from J, leaving 8 bases between them. Germline V CDR1 and CDR2: SGDLS, YYNGEE. This CDR3 is 14 amino acids long. CDR3 sequence: CASSVGSGNSPLHF. In DNA form, the CDR3 reads TGTGCCAGCAGCGTAGGATCGGGGAATTCACCCCTCCACTTT.

The chain links TRBV7-2 to TRBJ2-1; no clear D. This CDR3 is 14 amino acids long. Trimming took off 2 bases at V and 4 bases at J, with 9 bases between the two ends. CDR1 and CDR2 (germline): SGHTA, FQGNSA. The CDR3 spells CASSLSSVYNEQFF. The CDR3 nucleotides are TGTGCCAGCAGCTTATCCAGTGTTTACAATGAGCAGTTCTTC.